The 9 T cell receptor beta chains below all came from one sample that was sequenced in a study of blood T cells in healthy people across ages (dated by TCRdb to 2014 to 2015). The library was made by 5' RACE. Reads for this sample came from an Illumina HiSeq 2500. A second PCR of about 6 to 12 cycles was run with a J-beta primer mix and a sample-barcoded 5' primer. Starting from the raw public reads, TCRdb applied fastp trimming at Q25, assembled clones with MiXCR and retained in-frame beta chains. Every distinct CDR3 protein forms one entry, paired with its most common genes and DNA. The sample includes around 620,000 distinct CDR3 sequences, with roughly 29% observed a single time. Around a sixth of the sample belongs to the ten largest clones. Sequenced input: blood. The receptor source for this set is a woman between 65 and 79 years old in good health.

This sequence joins TRBV5-1 and TRBJ2-7; possibly TRBD1 for D (6 bases). CDR1 SGHRS and CDR2 YFSETQ come from the germline V gene. Trimming shortened V by 9 bases and J by 2 bases, and 24 bases separated the two germline ends. This CDR3 contains 16 residues. Here the CDR3 DNA reads TGCGCCATCAGTCTAGGAAGGGGGACGGGAACCTACGAGCAGTACTTC. Its translation is CAISLGRGTGTYEQYF.

This clonotype was detected only a few times. The V call is TRBV20-1, the J call TRBJ2-1, with 8 bases aligning to TRBD1. CDR1 is DFQATT, CDR2 SNEGSKA, per germline (reference sequence). V dropped 5 bases and J dropped 4; count of bases not matched to a gene: 7. This CDR3 comprises 14 residues. CDR3 protein: CSAGQGAGYNEQFF. The DNA of the CDR3 is TGCAGTGCTGGGCAGGGGGCCGGGTACAATGAGCAGTTCTTC.

This clonotype was observed a few times. The rearrangement joins TRBV10-3 to TRBJ2-1, with D maybe TRBD2 (6 bases). V shed 10 bases and J shed 6 bases, with 22 bases lying between them. The CDR3 runs 15 residues. Germline CDR1 and CDR2: ENHRY and SYGVKD. The CDR3 nucleotides read TGTGCCAACGGGGGACTGGGGGGACCGGGCAATGAGCAGTTCTTC. Amino acid sequence: CANGGLGGPGNEQFF.

This clonotype was detected a few times. V usage is TRBV7-9 and J usage is TRBJ1-1; D unresolved. Trimming left V 6 bases short and J 4 bases short, with 15 bases between. There are 14 residues in the CDR3. The germline CDR1 and CDR2 sequences are SEHNR and FQNEAQ (reference sequence). CDR3: CASRFDNPGTEAFF. The CDR3 nucleotides are TGTGCCAGCAGGTTCGACAATCCGGGCACTGAAGCTTTCTTT.

This chain uses TRBV20-1 with TRBJ2-1; TRBD2 matches 10 bases. Per germline, CDR1 DFQATT and CDR2 SNEGSKA (reference sequence). This CDR3 is 14 amino acids long. V lost 6 bases, J lost 7 bases, and 9 bases stayed unmatched. The CDR3 nucleotides are TGCAGTGCGTCAGGAGCGGGGGGGCGAAATGAGCAGTTCTTC. Protein: CSASGAGGRNEQFF.

This clonotype was seen a few times. The chain employs TRBV18 and TRBJ1-6; D is unclear. Trimming stripped 1 base from V and 6 bases from J, with 13 bases between. The germline V gene has CDR1 KGHSH and CDR2 LQKENI. The CDR3 has 16 amino acids. The CDR3 sequence is CASSPLLSASNSPLHF. The CDR3 DNA is TGTGCCAGCTCACCACTCCTCTCGGCAAGTAATTCACCCCTCCACTTT.

In this sample, this clonotype turned up many times. The chain has TRBV18 and TRBJ2-2; D is ambiguous. This CDR3 spans 14 amino acids. V lost 2 bases and J lost 5, with 9 bases in between. Germline lookup yields CDR1 KGHSH and CDR2 LQKENI. This CDR3 is CASSPFSRTGELFF. In DNA form, the CDR3 reads TGTGCCAGCTCACCATTCTCCCGGACCGGGGAGCTGTTTTTT.

This clonotype was seen a handful of times. This chain links TRBV29-1 with TRBJ2-3; maybe TRBD2 (6 bases). Per germline, CDR1 SQVTM and CDR2 ANQGSEA. V was shortened by 6 bases and J by 0 bases, with 10 bases between the two germline ends. There are 13 residues in the CDR3. CDR3: CSVLGGSTDTQYF. CDR3 DNA: TGCAGCGTCCTCGGGGGAAGCACAGATACGCAGTATTTT.

This clonotype was seen more than once but under ten times. V is TRBV21-1 and J is TRBJ2-7; the table's D call TRBD2 went unverified against the DNA. TRBV21-1 is reported as a pseudogene. The CDR3 has 18 amino acids. The CDR3 loop reads CASRTSGGLRPSGWEQYF. The CDR3 DNA reads as TGTGCCAGTAGGACTAGCGGGGGGCTCCGTCCGTCAGGCTGGGAGCAGTACTTC.